Listed here is a single TCR beta chain. This entry is derived from a study of cytomegalovirus exposure and HLA in healthy donors. The PCR ran on 60 Vbeta and 13 Jbeta primers. Generated by immunoSEQ multiplex PCR, the TCRdb table keeps only in-frame clones and is missing some. The sample comprises 250,000 to 300,000 clones, about 90% of which are singletons, and 1.5% to 2% rests with the top ten. From germline, CDR1 is SGDLS and CDR2 YYNGEE. CDR3 size: 12 residues. V shed 10 bases and J shed 1 base, with 11 bases lying between them. This clonotype originated in a girl aged 2 to 10 in good health and CMV-seronegative. The J gene is TRBJ1-1, the V gene TRBV9; D unclear. Sequencing was performed on PBMCs. The chain's CDR3 is CASQSGNTEAFF. The DNA for the CDR3 is TGTGCCTCCCAATCCGGGAACACTGAAGCTTTCTTT.